Below, 10 T cell receptor beta chains from the same sample are listed, as sequenced in a study of cytomegalovirus exposure and HLA in healthy donors. The protocol was immunoSEQ multiplex PCR, while the TCRdb copy is restricted to in-frame clones and leaves out a portion. The repertoire holds about 110,000 clones, 88% seen once, with roughly 1.4% in the top ten. Sequencing used PBMCs. The receptors originated from a woman younger than 45 in good health and CMV-seropositive.

This chain connects TRBV7-9 to TRBJ2-1, with D possibly being TRBD2 (6 bases). The CDR3 has 16 residues. CDR1 is SEHNR and CDR2 is FQNEAQ in the germline V gene (reference sequence). Trimming left V 5 bases short and J 0 bases short, with 14 bases between. The CDR3 DNA sequence: TGTGCCAGCAGCAAGACTAGTTCGCCCTCCTACAATGAGCAGTTCTTC. As protein: CASSKTSSPSYNEQFF. Supplemented by reference TRBV7-9 and TRBJ2-1, the full variable domain reads DTGVSQNPRHKITKRGQNVTFRCDPISEHNRLYWYRQTLGQGPEFLTYFQNEAQLEKSRLLSDRFSAERPKGSFSTLEIQRTEQGDSAMYLCASSKTSSPSYNEQFFGPGTRLTVL.

The CDR3 sequence: CASSQAFAGGPNTGELFF. The CDR3 coding sequence is TGCGCCAGCAGCCAAGCATTCGCGGGAGGGCCTAACACCGGGGAGCTGTTTTTT. The rearrangement joins TRBV4-1 to TRBJ2-2, with 9 bases that match TRBD2. CDR3 length: 18 amino acids. Germline CDR1 MGHRA, CDR2 YSYEKL. V dropped 1 base and J dropped 2; count of bases not matched to a gene: 8.

The chain uses TRBV5-4 and TRBJ2-5; a weak D match, TRBD2 (5 bases). CDR1 and CDR2 (germline): SGHNT, YYREEE (reference sequence). The V gene lost 3 bases and the J gene lost 5 bases, with 8 bases spanning the gap. This CDR3 has 12 residues. CDR3 in amino acids: CASSSPGETQYF. The CDR3 DNA reads TGTGCCAGCAGCTCCCCGGGGGAGACCCAGTACTTC. Together with reference TRBV5-4 and TRBJ2-5, the CDR3 gives the full variable domain: ETGVTQSPTHLIKTRGQQVTLRCSSQSGHNTVSWYQQALGQGPQFIFQYYREEENGRGNFPPRFSGLQFPNYSSELNVNALELDDSALYLCASSSPGETQYFGPGTRLLVL.

The chain employs TRBV11-2 and TRBJ2-7, with D possibly TRBD2 on 5 matching bases. There are 15 residues in the CDR3. V was pared by 5 bases and J by 2 bases, with 16 bases between. CDR1 and CDR2 from the germline V gene are SGHAT and FQNNGV. The CDR3 is CASSPVSDWPYEQYF. In nucleotides, the CDR3 is TGTGCCAGCAGCCCTGTCTCGGACTGGCCCTACGAGCAGTACTTC.

This clone was counted only a few times. J is TRBJ1-6 and V is TRBV5-1; 8 bases map to TRBD1. The V and J ends lost 2 bases and 9 bases, in that order; junction bases with no gene match: 7. Germline V gene sequence: CDR1 SGHRS, CDR2 YFSETQ. The CDR3 is made up of 15 amino acids. CDR3 nucleotides: TGCGCCAGCAGCTTCTCCCCAACAGGGGGTTCACCCCTCCACTTT. It encodes CASSFSPTGGSPLHF.

The J gene is TRBJ2-1, the V gene TRBV2; 8 bases agree with TRBD1. This CDR3 has 18 amino acids. The germline gives CDR1 SNHLY, CDR2 FYNNEI. J was trimmed by 3 bases and V by 1 base; bases with no gene match: 11. Here the CDR3 DNA reads TGTGCCAGCAGTGAAGTCATCAGGGGGCCCTCCTACTACAATGAGCAGTTCTTC. This gives the protein CASSEVIRGPSYYNEQFF.

This rearrangement joins TRBV9 to TRBJ2-7; maybe TRBD2 (6 bases). The germline V gene has CDR1 SGDLS and CDR2 YYNGEE. V lost 4 bases and J lost 6, with 20 bases in between. This CDR3 region has 15 residues. The chain's CDR3 is CASSPTPTRSLEQYF. DNA for the CDR3: TGTGCCAGCAGCCCCACGCCGACTAGATCCCTCGAGCAGTACTTC.

This clone was seen once. V and J are TRBV6-6 and TRBJ1-1, with D possibly being TRBD1 (6 bases). CDR1 is MNHNY and CDR2 is SVGAGI in the germline V gene (reference sequence). Trimming removed 0 bases at V and 7 bases at J, with 9 bases between. This CDR3 is built from 13 residues. The CDR3 loop reads CASSYSRTVEAFF. CDR3 nucleotide sequence: TGTGCCAGCAGTTACTCGAGGACAGTTGAAGCTTTCTTT.

J is TRBJ2-3 and V is TRBV18, with 10 bases matching TRBD1. CDR1 and CDR2 (germline): KGHSH, LQKENI. V was pared by 2 bases and J by 4 bases, with 9 bases of the junction left unmatched. The CDR3 contains 17 residues. The CDR3 coding sequence is TGTGCCAGCTCACCAAGAACCGGGACAGGGGTTTCAGATACGCAGTATTTT. Encoded protein: CASSPRTGTGVSDTQYF.

The V and J genes are TRBV6-1 and TRBJ2-7, with 7 bases that match TRBD1. CDR3 length: 13 amino acids. Per germline, CDR1 MNHNS and CDR2 SASEGT. V was pared by 4 bases and J by 4 bases, with 4 bases of the junction left unmatched. DNA for the CDR3: TGTGCCAGCAGTGCAAGGGGGCCGTACGAGCAGTACTTC. It codes for CASSARGPYEQYF.